The following is a TCR beta chain sequence with its context. Antigen: not known. This record comes from a study of shared clonotypes between healthy human individuals. General study results and limits: Clonotypes shared by all four donors outscored non-shared clonotypes in generation probability.

Original data processing: ImmunoSEQ sequences covered only the junction and lacked quality scores; filtering therefore differed. TCRdb keeps only in-frame clones here, not all; method: immunoSEQ multiplex PCR. V, J and clone size are those of that table, while D and trimming were read from the DNA. The sample consists of some 2,500,000 clones, less than 95% of them appearing once. CDR3 length: 17 amino acids. J lost 1 base, V lost 5 bases, and 11 bases had no gene match. The germline gives CDR1 SGHTA, CDR2 FQGNSA. The rearrangement links TRBV7-2 to TRBJ1-5, with 7 positions matching TRBD1. The sequencing input was naive CD4+ T cells from PBMCs. This sample's subset: CD45RA+ positively selected. The TCR was taken from a man between 18 and 29 years old in good health. Some clones in this sample may be carry-over from other donors' samples. The CDR3 DNA sequence: TGTGCCAGCAGCGCAGGGGTCGACAGGGAGAGCAATCAGCCCCAGCATTTT. Amino acids: CASSAGVDRESNQPQHF.